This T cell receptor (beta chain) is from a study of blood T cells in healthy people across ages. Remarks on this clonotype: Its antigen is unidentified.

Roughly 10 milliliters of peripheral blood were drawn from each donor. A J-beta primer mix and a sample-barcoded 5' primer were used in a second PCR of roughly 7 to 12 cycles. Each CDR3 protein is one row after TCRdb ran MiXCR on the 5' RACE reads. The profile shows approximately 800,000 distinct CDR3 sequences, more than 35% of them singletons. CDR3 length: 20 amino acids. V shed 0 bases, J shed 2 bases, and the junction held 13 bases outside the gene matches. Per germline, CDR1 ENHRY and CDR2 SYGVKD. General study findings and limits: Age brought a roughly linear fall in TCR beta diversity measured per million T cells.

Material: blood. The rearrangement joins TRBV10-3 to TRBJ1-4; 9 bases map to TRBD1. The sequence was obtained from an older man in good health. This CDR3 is CAISESKKIGTGMTNEKLFF. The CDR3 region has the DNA TGTGCCATCAGTGAGTCGAAAAAGATCGGGACAGGGATGACTAATGAAAAACTGTTTTTT.